Listed below are T cell receptor beta chains from one sample, sequenced in a study of CD4 T cells in relation to SARS-CoV-2 and coronaviruses. Generated by immunoSEQ multiplex PCR, the TCRdb table keeps only in-frame clones and is missing some. The table has tens of thousands of clones, around 86% seen once. The sequenced sample consisted of memory CD4+ T cells from PBMCs. Receptor source: a human donor in good health. Both conserved end residues are part of each CDR3. The D gene is left open where the match is weak. Rows give clone size only sometimes, using once, few, many, or a class for an expanded clone.

V gene	J gene	clone size	D gene	CDR3 DNA	CDR3 protein
TRBV5-3	TRBJ2-7	-	-	TGTGCCAGATATCAAAGCGTGTGGACCCTATCCTACGAGCAGTACTTC	CARYQSVWTLSYEQYF
TRBV7-9	TRBJ2-1	-	-	TGTGCCAGCAGCCCACGGGAAGCTTTTAATGAGCAGTTCTTC	CASSPREAFNEQFF
TRBV19	TRBJ2-7	-	-	TGTGCCAGTAGTTCAGTTGACAGCTACGAGCAGTACTTC	CASSSVDSYEQYF
TRBV3-1/TRBV3-2	TRBJ1-3	-	-	TGTGCCAGCAGCCAAGATCTCTCAAGGGCTGGAAACACCATATATTTT	CASSQDLSRAGNTIYF
TRBV18	TRBJ1-5	few	-	TGTGCCAGCTCAGGAGGGGTTAGCAATCAGCCCCAGCATTTT	CASSGGVSNQPQHF
TRBV14	TRBJ2-7	-	TRBD2	TGTGCCAGCAGCCAAGGGCCTAGCGGGTTGTTGGTGGACGAGCAGTACTTC	CASSQGPSGLLVDEQYF
TRBV6-6	TRBJ2-1	-	-	TGTGCCAGCAGTCAGGCTACAGGGAGCTACAATGAGCAGTTCTTC	CASSQATGSYNEQFF
TRBV11-2	TRBJ1-1	once	-	TGTGCCAGCAGCCCCAATCTAGAAGGCACTGAAGCTTTCTTT	CASSPNLEGTEAFF
TRBV30	TRBJ1-5	-	TRBD1	TGTGCCTGGGGGGGACAGAGAGATCAGCCCCAGCATTTT	CAWGGQRDQPQHF
TRBV15	TRBJ1-1	-	-	TGTGCCACCAGCAGAGATAGGGGAGAAGCTTTCTTT	CATSRDRGEAFF
TRBV5-1	TRBJ1-5	-	-	TGCGCCAGCAGACGAGACAGTGTTGCCAATCAGCCCCAGCATTTT	CASRRDSVANQPQHF
TRBV30	TRBJ2-4	-	-	TGTGCCTGGAGTGCGCTTACCGGGAAAAACATTCAGTACTTC	CAWSALTGKNIQYF
TRBV18	TRBJ1-4	-	-	TGTGCCAGCTCGCTGTCCCGGGACACGGCCGTAAATGAAAAACTGTTTTTT	CASSLSRDTAVNEKLFF
TRBV24-1	TRBJ2-3	-	-	TGTGCCACCAGTGACTCCGGGACCACAGATACGCAGTATTTT	CATSDSGTTDTQYF
TRBV5-8	TRBJ2-1	-	-	TGTGCCAGCAGGCTGTCGTACAATGAGCAGTTCTTC	CASRLSYNEQFF
TRBV12-2	TRBJ2-1	-	-	TGTGCAAGTCGGAAGGGACTAGCGGGAGGGCGTTACAATGAGCAGTTCTTC	CASRKGLAGGRYNEQFF
TRBV19	TRBJ1-4	-	-	TGTGCCAGTAGCAGGGAGACTGGTGAAAAACTGTTTTTT	CASSRETGEKLFF
TRBV6-5	TRBJ2-7	-	-	TGTGCCAGCAGTTACTCTCAGGGCCCCTACGAGCAGTACTTC	CASSYSQGPYEQYF
TRBV30	TRBJ1-2	-	-	TGTGCCTGGAGTCGAGGGGGGCCCTATGGCTACACCTTC	CAWSRGGPYGYTF
TRBV3-1/TRBV3-2	TRBJ2-2	-	-	TGTGCCAGCAGAAGACAGCCTGATTGGGGGGAGCTGTTTTTT	CASRRQPDWGELFF
TRBV5-1	TRBJ2-3	-	-	TGCGCCAGCAGCGGACGGTCTAGCGCCGATACGCAGTATTTT	CASSGRSSADTQYF
TRBV27	TRBJ2-7	-	TRBD1	TGTGCCAGCAGTTCTGGACAGGGGGCCTACGAGCAGTACTTC	CASSSGQGAYEQYF
TRBV10-2	TRBJ1-6	-	TRBD1	TGCGCCAGTGGGGACAGACCTAATTCACCCCTCCACTTT	CASGDRPNSPLHF
TRBV3-1/TRBV3-2	TRBJ2-3	-	-	TGTGCCAGCAGCCTGACAGGATTTAGCACAGATACGCAGTATTTT	CASSLTGFSTDTQYF
TRBV20-1	TRBJ1-4	once	TRBD1	TGCAGTGCTAGTGGGACAGTGCACGGTGAAAAACTGTTTTTT	CSASGTVHGEKLFF
TRBV5-1	TRBJ1-4	-	-	TGCGCCAGCAGCTTGGGTACAGGGACTAATGAAAAACTGTTTTTT	CASSLGTGTNEKLFF
TRBV5-4	TRBJ2-7	-	TRBD1	TGTGCCAGCAGCTTGAGTACAGGGGTTGCCTACGAGCAGTACTTC	CASSLSTGVAYEQYF
TRBV10-2	TRBJ1-2	-	-	TGCGCCAGCAGTGAGCAACAGGACTATGGCTACACCTTC	CASSEQQDYGYTF